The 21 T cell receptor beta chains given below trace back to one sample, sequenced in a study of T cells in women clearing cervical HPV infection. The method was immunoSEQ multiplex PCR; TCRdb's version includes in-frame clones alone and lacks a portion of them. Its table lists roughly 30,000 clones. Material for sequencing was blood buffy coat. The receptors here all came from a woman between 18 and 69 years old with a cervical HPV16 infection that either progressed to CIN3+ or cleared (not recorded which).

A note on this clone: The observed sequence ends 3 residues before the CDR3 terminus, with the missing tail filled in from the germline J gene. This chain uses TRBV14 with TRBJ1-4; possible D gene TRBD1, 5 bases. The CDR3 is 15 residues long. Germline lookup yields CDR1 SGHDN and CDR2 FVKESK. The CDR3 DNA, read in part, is TGTGCCAGCAGCCCTGGGGCAGCGCATAATTCACCA. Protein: CASSPGAAHNSP. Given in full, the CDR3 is CASSPGAAHNSPLFF.

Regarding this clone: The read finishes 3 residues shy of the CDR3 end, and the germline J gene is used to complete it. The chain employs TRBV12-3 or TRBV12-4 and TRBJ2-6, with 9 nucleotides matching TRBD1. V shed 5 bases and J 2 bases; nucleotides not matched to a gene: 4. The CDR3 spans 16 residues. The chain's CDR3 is CASSDTGGAGANVLTF. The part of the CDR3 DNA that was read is TGTGCCAGCAGTGATACAGGGGGCGCTGGGGCCAACGTC.

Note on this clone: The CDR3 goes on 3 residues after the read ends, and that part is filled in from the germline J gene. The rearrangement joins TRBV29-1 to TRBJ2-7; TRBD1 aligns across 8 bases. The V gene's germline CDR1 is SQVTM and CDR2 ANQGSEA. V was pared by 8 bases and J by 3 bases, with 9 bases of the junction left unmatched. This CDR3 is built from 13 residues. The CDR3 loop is CSITGTGVYEQYF. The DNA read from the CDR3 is TGCAGCATTACCGGGACAGGAGTCTACGAG.

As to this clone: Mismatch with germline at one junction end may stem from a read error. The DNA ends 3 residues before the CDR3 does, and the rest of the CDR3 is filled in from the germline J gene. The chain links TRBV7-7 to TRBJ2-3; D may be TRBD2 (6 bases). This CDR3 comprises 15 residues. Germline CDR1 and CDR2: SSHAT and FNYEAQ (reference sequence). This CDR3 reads CASSLAVGYQETQYF. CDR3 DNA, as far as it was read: TGTGCTAGCAGCTTAGCGGTCGGGTACCAAGAGACG.

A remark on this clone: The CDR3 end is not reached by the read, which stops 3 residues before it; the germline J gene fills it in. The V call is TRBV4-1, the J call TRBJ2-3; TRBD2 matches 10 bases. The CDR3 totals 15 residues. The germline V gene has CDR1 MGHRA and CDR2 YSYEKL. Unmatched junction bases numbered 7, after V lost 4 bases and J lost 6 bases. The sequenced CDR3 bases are TGCGCCAGCAGCCCATCCGGGACTAGCGTGGATACG. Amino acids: CASSPSGTSVDT. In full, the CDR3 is CASSPSGTSVDTQYF.

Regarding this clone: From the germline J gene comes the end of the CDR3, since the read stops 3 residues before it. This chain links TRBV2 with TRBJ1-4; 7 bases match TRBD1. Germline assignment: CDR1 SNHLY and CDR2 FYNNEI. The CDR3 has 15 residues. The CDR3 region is CASSGDSSYNSPLFF. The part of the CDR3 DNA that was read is TGTGCCAGCAGTGGGGACAGCTCCTATAATTCACCA.

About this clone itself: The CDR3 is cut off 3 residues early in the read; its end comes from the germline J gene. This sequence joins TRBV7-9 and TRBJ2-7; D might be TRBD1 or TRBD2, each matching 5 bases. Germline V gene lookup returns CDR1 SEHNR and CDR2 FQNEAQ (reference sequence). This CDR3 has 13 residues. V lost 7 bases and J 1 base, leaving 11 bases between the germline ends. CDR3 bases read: TGTGCCAGCACGAGGGCAGGGTCCTACGAG. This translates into CASTRAGSYE. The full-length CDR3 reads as CASTRAGSYEQYF.

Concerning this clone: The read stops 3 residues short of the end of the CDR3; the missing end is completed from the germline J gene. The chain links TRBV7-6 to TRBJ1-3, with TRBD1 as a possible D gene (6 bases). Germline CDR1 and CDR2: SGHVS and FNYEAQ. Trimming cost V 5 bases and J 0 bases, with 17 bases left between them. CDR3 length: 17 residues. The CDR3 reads CASSPRTAWDSGNTIYF. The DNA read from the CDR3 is TGTGCCAGCAGCCCCCGGACAGCTTGGGACTCTGGAAACACC.

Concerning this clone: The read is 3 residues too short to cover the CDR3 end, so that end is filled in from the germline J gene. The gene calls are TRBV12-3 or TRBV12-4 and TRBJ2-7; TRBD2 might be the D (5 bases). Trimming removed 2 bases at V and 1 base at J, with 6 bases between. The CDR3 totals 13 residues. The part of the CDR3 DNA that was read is TGTGCCAGCAGTTTAAGAGGGTCCTACGAG. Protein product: CASSLRGSYE. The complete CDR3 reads CASSLRGSYEQYF.

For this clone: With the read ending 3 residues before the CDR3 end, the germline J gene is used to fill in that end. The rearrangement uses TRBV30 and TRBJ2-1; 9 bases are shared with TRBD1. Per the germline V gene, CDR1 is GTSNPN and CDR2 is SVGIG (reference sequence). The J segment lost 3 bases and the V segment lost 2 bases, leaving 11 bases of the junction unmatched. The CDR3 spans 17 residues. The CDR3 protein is CAWSWMRWDRDYNEQFF. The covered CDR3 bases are TGTGCCTGGAGTTGGATGCGATGGGACAGGGACTACAATGAG.

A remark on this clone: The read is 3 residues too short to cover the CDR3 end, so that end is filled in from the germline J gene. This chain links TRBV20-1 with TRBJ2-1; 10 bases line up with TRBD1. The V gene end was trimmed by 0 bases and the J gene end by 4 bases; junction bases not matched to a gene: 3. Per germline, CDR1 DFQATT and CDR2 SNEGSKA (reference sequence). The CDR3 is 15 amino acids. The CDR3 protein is CSARDWDRGYNEQFF. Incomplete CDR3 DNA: TGCAGTGCTAGAGATTGGGACAGGGGTTACAATGAG.

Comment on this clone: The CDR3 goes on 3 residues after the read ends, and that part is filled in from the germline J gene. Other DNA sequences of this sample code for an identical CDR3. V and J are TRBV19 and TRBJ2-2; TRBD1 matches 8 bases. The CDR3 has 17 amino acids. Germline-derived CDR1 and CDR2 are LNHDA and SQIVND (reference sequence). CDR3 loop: CASSIGSGQGAVSPLFF. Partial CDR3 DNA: TGTGCCAGTAGTATAGGCTCCGGGCAGGGGGCGGTTTCACCG.

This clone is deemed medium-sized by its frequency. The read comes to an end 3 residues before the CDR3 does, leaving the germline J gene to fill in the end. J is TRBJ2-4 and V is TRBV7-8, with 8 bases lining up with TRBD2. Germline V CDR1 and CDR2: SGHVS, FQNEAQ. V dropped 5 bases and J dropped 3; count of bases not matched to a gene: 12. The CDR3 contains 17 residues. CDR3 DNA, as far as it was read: TGTGCCAGCAGCGGCAGAACGGGGGGGCAAGGCAAAAACATT. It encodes CASSGRTGGQGKNI. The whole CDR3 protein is CASSGRTGGQGKNIQYF.

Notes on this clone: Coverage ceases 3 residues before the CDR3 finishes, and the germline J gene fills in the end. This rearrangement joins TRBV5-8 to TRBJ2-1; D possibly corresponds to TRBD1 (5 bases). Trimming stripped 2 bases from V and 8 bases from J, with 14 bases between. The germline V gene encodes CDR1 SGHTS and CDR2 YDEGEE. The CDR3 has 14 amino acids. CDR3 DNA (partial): TGTGCCAGCAGCTTTGGTCAGGGATGGGATGAG. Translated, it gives CASSFGQGWDE. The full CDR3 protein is CASSFGQGWDEQFF.

The CDR3: CASSPQGGSGANVLFF. CDR3 bases read: TGTGCCAGCTCACCACAGGGCGGCTCTGGGGCCAACGTG. The chain joins TRBV18 to TRBJ2-2; D might be TRBD1 (5 bases). The read ends 3 residues before the CDR3 terminus; that terminus is restored from the germline J gene. This CDR3 spans 16 amino acids. Germline CDR1 KGHSH, CDR2 LQKENI.

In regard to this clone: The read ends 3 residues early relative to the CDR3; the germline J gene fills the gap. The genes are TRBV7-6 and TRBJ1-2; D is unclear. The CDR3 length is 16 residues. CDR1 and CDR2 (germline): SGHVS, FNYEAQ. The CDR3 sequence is CASSFTGGVSTDTYTF. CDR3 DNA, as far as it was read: TGTGCCAGCAGCTTCACTGGCGGGGTTAGCACAGATACC.

The sequenced CDR3 bases are TGTGCCAGCAGATCGGACAGGGGGCTGGGGGAAAAA. It codes for CASRSDRGLGEK. The whole CDR3 sequence is CASRSDRGLGEKAFF. This chain connects TRBV7-9 to TRBJ1-1, with 11 bases fitting TRBD1. The CDR3 is cut off 3 residues early in the read; its end comes from the germline J gene. This CDR3 has 15 amino acids. Germline CDR1 is SEHNR and CDR2 is FQNEAQ (reference sequence).

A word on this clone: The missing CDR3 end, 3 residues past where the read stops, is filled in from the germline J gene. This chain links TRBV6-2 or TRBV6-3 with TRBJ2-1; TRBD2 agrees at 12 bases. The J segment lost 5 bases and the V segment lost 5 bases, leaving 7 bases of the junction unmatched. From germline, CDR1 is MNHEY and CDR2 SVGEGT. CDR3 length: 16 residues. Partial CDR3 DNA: TGTGCCAGCAGTCCGCCTAGCGGGAGGGGTAACAATGAG. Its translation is CASSPPSGRGNNE. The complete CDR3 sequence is CASSPPSGRGNNEQFF.

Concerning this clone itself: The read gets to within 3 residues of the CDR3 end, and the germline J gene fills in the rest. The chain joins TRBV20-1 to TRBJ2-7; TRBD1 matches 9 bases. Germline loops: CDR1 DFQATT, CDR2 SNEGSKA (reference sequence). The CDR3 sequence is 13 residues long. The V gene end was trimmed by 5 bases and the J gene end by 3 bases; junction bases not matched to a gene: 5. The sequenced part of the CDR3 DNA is TGCAGTGCTGTAAAGGGACAGGGCTACGAG. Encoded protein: CSAVKGQGYE. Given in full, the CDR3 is CSAVKGQGYEQYF.

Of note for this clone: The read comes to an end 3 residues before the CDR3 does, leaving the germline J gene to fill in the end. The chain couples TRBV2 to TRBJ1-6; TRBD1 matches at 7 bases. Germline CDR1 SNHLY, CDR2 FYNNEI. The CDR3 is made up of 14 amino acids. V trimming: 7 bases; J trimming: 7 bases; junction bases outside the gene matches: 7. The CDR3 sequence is CASKQGQGNSPLHF. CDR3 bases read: TGTGCCAGCAAACAGGGGCAGGGGAATTCACCC.

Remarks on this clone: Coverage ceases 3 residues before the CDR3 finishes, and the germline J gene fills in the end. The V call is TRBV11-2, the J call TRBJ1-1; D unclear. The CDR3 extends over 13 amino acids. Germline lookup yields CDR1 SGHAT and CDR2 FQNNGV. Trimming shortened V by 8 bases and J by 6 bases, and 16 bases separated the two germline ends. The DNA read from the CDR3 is TGTGCCAGCCATTTTCTCCCTACCGCTGAA. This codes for CASHFLPTAE. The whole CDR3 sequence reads CASHFLPTAEAFF.